These T cell receptor beta chains were read from a single sample in a study of shared clonotypes between healthy human individuals. Sequenced by immunoSEQ multiplex PCR; TCRdb stores in-frame clones only, minus some. The sample includes 550,000 to 700,000 clones, about three quarters seen only once; the top ten take around 1.7%. Specimen: memory CD4+ T cells sorted from blood. These receptors all come from a woman in her 30s in good health. CDR3s include the opening cysteine and the closing phenylalanine or tryptophan. Each record gives: CDR3 DNA, CDR3 protein, clone size, J gene, D gene, V gene. A D gene is named only where the DNA matches it firmly. The size entry is marked missing in some rows and otherwise reads once, few, many or a size class.

cdr3_nt: TGTGCCTTCCGTTCTAGTGCAAAAGATACGCAGTATTTT; cdr3_aa: CAFRSSAKDTQYF; clone_size: -; j_call: TRBJ2-3; d_call: -; v_call: TRBV30
cdr3_nt: TGTGCCGTAACCCCGGGACAGGGGGTTTACAATGAGCAGTTCTTC; cdr3_aa: CAVTPGQGVYNEQFF; clone_size: few; j_call: TRBJ2-1; d_call: TRBD1; v_call: TRBV28
cdr3_nt: TGTGCCAGCAGTGCACAAACTCGGGGGGGGCCCCCCGCCGCTTTCTTT; cdr3_aa: CASSAQTRGGPPAAFF; clone_size: -; j_call: TRBJ1-1; d_call: -; v_call: TRBV27
cdr3_nt: TGTGCCAGCGCCCGAGGCAATCAGCCCCAGCATTTT; cdr3_aa: CASARGNQPQHF; clone_size: once; j_call: TRBJ1-5; d_call: -; v_call: TRBV7-9
cdr3_nt: TGTGCCAGCAGCTACCCACCCCGGGGGGGAGGAATGAACACTGAAGCTTTCTTT; cdr3_aa: CASSYPPRGGGMNTEAFF; clone_size: -; j_call: TRBJ1-1; d_call: -; v_call: TRBV7-9
cdr3_nt: TGTGCCAGCAGATACACCGGGACAGCTAATGAAAAACTGTTTTTT; cdr3_aa: CASRYTGTANEKLFF; clone_size: -; j_call: TRBJ1-4; d_call: TRBD1; v_call: TRBV28
cdr3_nt: TGCGCCAGCATTCGGACAGGGGGAACTGAAGCTTTCTTT; cdr3_aa: CASIRTGGTEAFF; clone_size: -; j_call: TRBJ1-1; d_call: TRBD1; v_call: TRBV10-2
cdr3_nt: TGCGCCAGCAGCTTGAGGGGACTAGCGGCCGCAGATACGCAGTATTTT; cdr3_aa: CASSLRGLAAADTQYF; clone_size: -; j_call: TRBJ2-3; d_call: TRBD2; v_call: TRBV5-1
cdr3_nt: TGTGCCAGCGTACCGGGACAGGGAAGATTTTCCGAGCAGTACTTC; cdr3_aa: CASVPGQGRFSEQYF; clone_size: -; j_call: TRBJ2-7; d_call: TRBD1; v_call: TRBV28
cdr3_nt: TGTGCCAGCAGTCCCTGGGACGGAAGGGAGAAAAACATTCAGTACTTC; cdr3_aa: CASSPWDGREKNIQYF; clone_size: -; j_call: TRBJ2-4; d_call: -; v_call: TRBV28
cdr3_nt: TGTGCCAGCAGCGCACAGGGGGCGTCCGGGGAGCTGTTTTTT; cdr3_aa: CASSAQGASGELFF; clone_size: many; j_call: TRBJ2-2; d_call: TRBD1; v_call: TRBV7-3
cdr3_nt: TGTGCCAGCAGTTTGTGGGAGATCGATCAGCCCCAGCATTTT; cdr3_aa: CASSLWEIDQPQHF; clone_size: -; j_call: TRBJ1-5; d_call: -; v_call: TRBV28
cdr3_nt: TGTGCCAGTAGTATATCAGGGCCCGACTATGGCTACACCTTC; cdr3_aa: CASSISGPDYGYTF; clone_size: -; j_call: TRBJ1-2; d_call: -; v_call: TRBV19
cdr3_nt: TGTGCCAGCAAGGTTCGGACCCCCTATGGCTACACCTTC; cdr3_aa: CASKVRTPYGYTF; clone_size: -; j_call: TRBJ1-2; d_call: -; v_call: TRBV2
cdr3_nt: TGTGCCTGGAGTCCCAGTATCCGCACAGATACGCAGTATTTT; cdr3_aa: CAWSPSIRTDTQYF; clone_size: -; j_call: TRBJ2-3; d_call: -; v_call: TRBV30
cdr3_nt: TGTGCCAGCCCAGACAGGTACGAGCAGTACTTC; cdr3_aa: CASPDRYEQYF; clone_size: -; j_call: TRBJ2-7; d_call: -; v_call: TRBV27
cdr3_nt: TGTGCCAGCAGCCGACCGACAGCCCAGGAGCAGTACTTC; cdr3_aa: CASSRPTAQEQYF; clone_size: -; j_call: TRBJ2-7; d_call: -; v_call: TRBV27